The entry that follows covers one T cell receptor beta chain sequence. What it recognizes is unknown. PCR employed 60 Vbeta and 13 Jbeta primers. Assay used: immunoSEQ multiplex PCR; TCRdb lists only in-frame clones, some missing. The sample shows roughly 100,000 clones, roughly 80% of them seen only once. The data were taken from a study of cytomegalovirus exposure and HLA in healthy donors. At the time of sampling, donors were nominally healthy, though unrecorded immune exposures were likely. General study results and limits: CMV serostatus was the sole immune exposure data available. HLA alleles were associated with 15,000 to 20,000 TCR beta sequences in a later analysis at 0.05 false discovery rate.

Losses at the gene ends were 5 bases for V and 5 bases for J; bases not matched to a gene: 11. The CDR3 has 15 amino acids. Per germline, CDR1 SNHLY and CDR2 FYNNEI. The chain uses TRBV2 and TRBJ1-1; 7 bases align to TRBD1. Sequenced input: PBMCs. The receptor was derived from a man between 60 and 70 years old in good health and CMV-seronegative. The CDR3 sequence is CASSSDRVDFTEAFF. DNA of the CDR3: TGTGCCAGCAGTTCAGACAGGGTTGATTTTACTGAAGCTTTCTTT.